This T cell receptor (beta chain) comes out of a study of beta chain features in type 1 diabetes. Study information: 107,917,701 sorted cells were examined across all samples.

Turning to this clone: Antigen: not known.

Findings and limits, study-wide: Whether TCRB rearrangement is influenced by HLA type was left unresolved in this analysis. Type 1 diabetes patients had moderately but significantly shorter TCRB CDR3s in all four CD4+ subsets.

Of the isolated RNA, all was reverse transcribed, and so the sequenced material was expressed TCRB transcripts. Using immunoSEQ multiplex PCR, the repertoire was profiled, and TCRdb retains in-frame clones only, with some absent. The sample carries 40,000 to 65,000 clones, 55% to 80% recorded once. The CDR3 runs 15 residues. With 8 bases removed from V and 0 bases from J, the gap between germline ends came to 13 bases. The sequencing input was stem cell memory CD4+ T cells from blood. This TCR derives from a woman aged 25 to 39 with type 1 diabetes. The V gene is TRBV23-1, the J gene TRBJ2-2; no clear D. TRBV23-1 is an ORF, and what it does is uncertain. The CDR3 region is CASSHPTPNTGELFF. The CDR3 nucleotides are TGCGCCAGCTCCCACCCGACACCGAACACCGGGGAGCTGTTTTTT.